What follows describes a single TCR beta chain. The source of the sample is a study of cytomegalovirus exposure and HLA in healthy donors. 13 Jbeta primers and 60 Vbeta primers were used for the PCR. Clones were sequenced by immunoSEQ multiplex PCR, and TCRdb holds only the in-frame ones, with some missing. This table holds under 200,000 clones, 60% to 85% found once. The specimen sequenced was PBMCs. The TCR sequence derives from a woman aged 50 to 60 in good health and CMV-seropositive.

The CDR3: CAWSVLGRGTDTQYF. The DNA of the CDR3 is TGTGCCTGGAGTGTACTGGGGAGAGGCACAGATACGCAGTATTTT. The chain combines TRBV30 with TRBJ2-3; weak D call: TRBD2 (5 bases). The CDR3 covers 15 residues. V lost 0 bases and J lost 1, with 11 bases in between. The germline CDR1 and CDR2 sequences are GTSNPN and SVGIG (reference sequence).